This T cell receptor (beta chain) was recovered during a study of T cell responses to AZD1222 COVID-19 vaccine. Regarding the study as a whole: The CD4 TCRs associated with vaccination extended across spike and predominated at 160-218 and 743-854. Nearly half of spike-specific TCRs reportedly target variant regions that are unmutated in the B.1.351 and B.1.1.7 variants. Clonal diversity was possibly underestimated; the donors were predominantly white British and more often female. None of the repertoires were sampled until the peak T cell response had passed.

Points on this clone: Its antigen is unknown.

CDR3 size: 14 residues. Germline assignment: CDR1 SGHVS and CDR2 FQNEAQ. V was cut by 1 base and J by 5 bases, with 11 bases left in between. Some clones are missing from TCRdb's copy, which holds only in-frame ones; the method was immunoSEQ multiplex PCR. The table includes 150,000 or so clones, around 89% detected once. The TCR was taken from an adult who received the MenACWY meningococcal vaccine as a control. This chain links TRBV7-8 with TRBJ1-2; tentatively, D is TRBD1 (5 bases). This specimen was peripheral blood, taken 28 days after the second dose of the MenACWY control vaccine. The CDR3 DNA reads as TGTGCCAGCAGCTTAGAGCCGGGACTTTATGGCTACACCTTC. Its translation is CASSLEPGLYGYTF.